This T cell receptor beta chain comes out of a study of T cells in Graves' hyperthyroidism and ophthalmopathy. It was RNA transcripts that yielded the amplified TCR beta CDR3 regions. The HTBI primer set was used in a first-round RT-PCR of the TCR CDR3. TCRdb re-called the multiplex PCR reads with MiXCR, one entry per CDR3 protein. The profile shows 700,000 to 950,000 distinct CDR3 sequences, just over 35% of them singletons. The hyperthyroidism was newly diagnosed and had lasted under 2 months; the patients were aged 18 to 65. Diagnoses rested on clinical symptoms, serum thyroxine and TRAb, thyroid ultrasound and orbital computed tomography. Findings and caveats of the study: Separation of ophthalmopathy from stable hyperthyroidism was achieved by a 13 V-J model.

Trimming pared 2 bases from V and 4 bases from J, leaving 12 bases between. The V gene's germline CDR1 is SGDLS and CDR2 YYNGEE. CDR3 length: 14 residues. Comment on this clonotype: Antigen unknown.

Sequencing was carried out using blood. The chain recombines TRBV9 with TRBJ1-1; possibly TRBD1 for D (5 bases). The clonotype originates from a middle-aged woman with Graves' hyperthyroidism. CDR3 sequence (DNA): TGTGCCAGCAGCGTTGGGGCAGGGACCACTGAAGCTTTCTTT. It codes for CASSVGAGTTEAFF.